This TCR beta chain was sequenced during a study of control samples from healthy donors and cancer patients. Trimming stripped 6 bases from V and 7 bases from J, with 18 bases between. CDR3 length: 14 amino acids. CDR1 is LGHDT, CDR2 YNNKEL, per germline (reference sequence). The assay was immunoSEQ multiplex PCR, and TCRdb's table has in-frame clones only and misses some. The sample records roughly 130,000 clones, 85% to 95% being singletons. This TCR came from a man in his forties or fifties with head and neck cancer. Sequenced: PBMCs. V usage is TRBV3-1 (or the pseudogene TRBV3-2) and J usage is TRBJ1-2, with D perhaps matching TRBD1 (5 bases). Here the CDR3 reads CASSGGKKRGGYTF. The DNA for the CDR3 is TGTGCCAGCAGTGGGGGGAAGAAGCGCGGTGGCTACACCTTC.